This T cell receptor beta chain was retrieved from a study of control samples from healthy donors and cancer patients. Here immunoSEQ multiplex PCR was the method, and the copy in TCRdb shows in-frame clones only, minus some. The sample consists of 200,000 to 250,000 clones, roughly 94% of them appearing once. V was clipped by 3 bases and J by 10 bases, with 8 bases between them. The CDR3 has 10 residues. Germline loops: CDR1 SQVTM, CDR2 ANQGSEA. Source material: blood. V and J are TRBV29-1 and TRBJ2-3; no reliable D call. This TCR came from a man between 50 and 59 years old in good health. The CDR3 sequence: CSVDLSPQYF. In DNA, the CDR3 is TGCAGCGTTGACCTATCCCCGCAGTATTTT.